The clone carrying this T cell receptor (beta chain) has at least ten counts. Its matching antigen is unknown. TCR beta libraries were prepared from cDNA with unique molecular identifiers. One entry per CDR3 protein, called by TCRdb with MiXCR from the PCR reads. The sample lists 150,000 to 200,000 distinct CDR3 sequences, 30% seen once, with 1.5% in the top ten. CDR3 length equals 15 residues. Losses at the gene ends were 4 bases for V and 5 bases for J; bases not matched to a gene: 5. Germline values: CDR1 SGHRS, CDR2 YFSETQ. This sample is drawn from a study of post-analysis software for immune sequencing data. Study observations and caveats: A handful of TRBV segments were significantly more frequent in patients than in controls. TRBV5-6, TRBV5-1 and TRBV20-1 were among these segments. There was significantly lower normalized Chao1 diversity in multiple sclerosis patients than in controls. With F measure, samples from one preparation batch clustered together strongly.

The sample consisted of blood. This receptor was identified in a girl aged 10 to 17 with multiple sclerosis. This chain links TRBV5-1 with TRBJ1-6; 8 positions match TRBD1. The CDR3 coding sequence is TGCGCCAGCAGCCGGACAGGGCCCAATAATTCACCCCTCCACTTT. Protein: CASSRTGPNNSPLHF.